The 32 T cell receptor beta chains reported below all come from one sample, sequenced in a study of cytomegalovirus exposure and HLA in healthy donors. Use of 60 Vbeta and 13 Jbeta primers characterized the PCR. The assay was immunoSEQ multiplex PCR, and TCRdb's table has in-frame clones only and misses some. The sample includes more than 95,000 clones, over 9% seen only once; the top ten take about 5.7%. Sequenced input: PBMCs. The receptors originated from a man aged 40-49 years in good health and CMV-seropositive.

V is TRBV7-9 and J is TRBJ2-5; a possible D gene is TRBD2 (5 bases). CDR1 and CDR2 from the germline V gene are SEHNR and FQNEAQ (reference sequence). The CDR3 sequence is 14 residues long. The ends were cut back, 3 bases at V and 5 bases at J, with 13 bases in the middle. CDR3 residues: CASSLGSRRETQYF. The CDR3 nucleotides read TGTGCCAGCAGCTTGGGTAGCCGGAGGGAGACCCAGTACTTC.

The V call is TRBV7-8, the J call TRBJ1-3, with D unclear. The length of the CDR3 is 14 residues. V lost 2 bases and J lost 0, with 5 bases in between. CDR1 is SGHVS and CDR2 is FQNEAQ in the germline V gene. CDR3 nucleotide sequence: TGTGCCAGCAGCTTAAGCTACTCTGGAAACACCATATATTTT. Translation: CASSLSYSGNTIYF.

The gene calls are TRBV2 and TRBJ2-4, with TRBD1 matching 8 bases. CDR1 is SNHLY and CDR2 is FYNNEI in the germline V gene. The V and J ends lost 3 bases and 1 base, in that order; junction bases with no gene match: 5. The CDR3 is 16 amino acids. The CDR3 reads CASSDLQGEAKNIQYF. The CDR3 coding sequence is TGTGCCAGCAGTGATCTACAGGGGGAGGCCAAAAACATTCAGTACTTC.

This clone occurred a few times. J is TRBJ2-3 and V is TRBV19; D ambiguous. CDR1 LNHDA and CDR2 SQIVND come from the germline V gene (reference sequence). V dropped 6 bases and J dropped 2 bases, with 3 bases sitting between them. The CDR3 is made up of 11 amino acids. The DNA for the CDR3 is TGTGCCAGTAGCCTCACAGATACGCAGTATTTT. This translates into CASSLTDTQYF. Full variable domain (remainder filled in from reference TRBV19 and TRBJ2-3): DGGITQSPKYLFRKEGQNVTLSCEQNLNHDAMYWYRQDPGQGLRLIYYSQIVNDFQKGDIAEGYSVSREKKESFPLTVTSAQKNPTAFYLCASSLTDTQYFGPGTRLTVL.

This clone was observed a few times. The V and J genes are TRBV5-4 and TRBJ2-5; D perhaps matches TRBD2 (6 bases). The germline V and J ends were trimmed by 0 bases and 4 bases, with 10 bases remaining between them. Germline CDR1 reads SGHNT; CDR2 reads YYREEE (reference sequence). This CDR3 has 14 residues. CDR3 nucleotide sequence: TGTGCCAGCAGCTTGGCTCCAGCGGGAGAGACCCAGTACTTC. This gives the protein CASSLAPAGETQYF.

V gene TRBV13 combines with J gene TRBJ2-7, with 9 positions matching TRBD2. Germline CDR1 is PRHDT and CDR2 is FYEKMQ (reference sequence). CDR3 length equals 18 residues. V was clipped by 4 bases and J by 0 bases; unmatched bases: 13. The CDR3 loop reads CASSYSLLGGRGSYEQYF. CDR3 DNA sequence: TGTGCCAGCAGCTACTCCCTTCTCGGCGGGAGGGGCTCCTACGAGCAGTACTTC.

This chain joins TRBV6-1 and TRBJ2-7; TRBD2 matches at 7 bases. The CDR3 is 15 amino acids. V trimming: 0 bases; J trimming: 3 bases; junction bases outside the gene matches: 5. Germline lookup yields CDR1 MNHNS and CDR2 SASEGT. The CDR3 region is CASSEARGSIYEQYF. CDR3 DNA sequence: TGTGCCAGCAGTGAAGCGCGCGGGAGTATCTACGAGCAGTACTTC.

J is TRBJ2-7 and V is TRBV5-1; 8 bases line up with TRBD2. The CDR3 is 15 residues long. Germline V lookup: CDR1 SGHRS, CDR2 YFSETQ. With V trimmed by 0 bases and J by 4 bases, 6 bases remained unmatched. In DNA form, the CDR3 reads TGCGCCAGCAGCTTGGAAGGTAGCGGGATTTACGAGCAGTACTTC. This sequence encodes CASSLEGSGIYEQYF.

This clone was recorded a few times. The chain uses TRBV7-9 and TRBJ1-3; 7 bases match TRBD1. From germline, CDR1 is SEHNR and CDR2 FQNEAQ (reference sequence). With V trimmed by 1 base and J by 2 bases, 8 bases remained unmatched. The CDR3 runs to 17 residues. The CDR3 spells CASSLVRATGAGNTIYF. In nucleotides, the CDR3 is TGTGCCAGCAGCTTAGTCCGCGCAACAGGGGCTGGAAACACCATATATTTT.

V and J are TRBV5-1 and TRBJ2-5; TRBD2 matches 9 bases. The J call may be faulty, since TRBJ2-7 better matches the DNA end. The V gene's germline CDR1 is SGHRS and CDR2 YFSETQ. This CDR3 region has 16 residues. As DNA, the CDR3 is TGCGCCAGCAGCTTAAGCGGGAGCGGGAGGATCGACGAGCAGTACTTC. This sequence encodes CASSLSGSGRIDEQYF.

This clone was picked up a small number of times. The chain has TRBV2 and TRBJ1-4; the match to TRBD1 covers 8 bases. The CDR3 is 15 residues long. Germline loops: CDR1 SNHLY, CDR2 FYNNEI. Germline trimming cut 3 bases from V and 10 bases from J; bases unmatched to any gene: 10. In DNA, the CDR3 is TGTGCCAGCAGTGAGCTGACAGGGGATTCTGCAAAACTGTTTTTT. Its protein product is CASSELTGDSAKLFF.

This rearrangement joins TRBV5-1 to TRBJ2-7, with 9 bases matching TRBD1. The CDR3 runs to 14 residues. The V gene's germline CDR1 is SGHRS and CDR2 YFSETQ. Trimming at V came to 1 base and at J to 7 bases, leaving 6 bases not matched to a gene. CDR3 residues: CASSLNRDRAEQYF. In DNA form, the CDR3 reads TGCGCCAGCAGCTTGAACCGGGACAGGGCGGAGCAGTACTTC.

This clone was counted between two and nine times. The chain has TRBV11-3 and TRBJ2-3; 9 bases match TRBD2. The trim removed 4 bases at V and 3 bases at J, leaving 17 bases unmatched. Per germline, CDR1 SGHNT and CDR2 YENEEA. This CDR3 is 19 amino acids long. CDR3 protein: CASSSPLASGASETDTQYF. CDR3 nucleotides: TGTGCCAGCAGCTCCCCCCTAGCTAGCGGGGCCTCGGAGACAGATACGCAGTATTTT. The whole variable domain, filled in from reference TRBV11-3 and TRBJ2-3, reads EAGVVQSPRYKIIEKKQPVAFWCNPISGHNTLYWYLQNLGQGPELLIRYENEEAVDDSQLPKDRFSAERLKGVDSTLKIQPAELGDSAVYLCASSSPLASGASETDTQYFGPGTRLTVL.

This clone was picked up a small number of times. For the CDR3, the DNA is TGTGCCAGCAGCCAAGCCACAGAGAGCAATCAGCCCCAGCATTTT. This codes for CASSQATESNQPQHF. The V call is TRBV13, the J call TRBJ1-5; D gene uncertain. The V gene's germline CDR1 is PRHDT and CDR2 FYEKMQ (reference sequence). CDR3 length: 15 residues. Deletions cut 5 bases from V and 1 base from J, with 12 bases between.

In its sample, this clone was seen a few times. The V and J genes are TRBV7-8 and TRBJ1-3; D ambiguous. The CDR3 length is 11 residues. In germline, CDR1 is SGHVS, CDR2 FQNEAQ. V was trimmed by 7 bases and J by 2 bases, leaving 3 bases between them. The CDR3 bases are TGTGCCAGCATAACTGGAAACACCATATATTTT. As protein: CASITGNTIYF.

This clone was seen only a few times. The DNA for the CDR3 is TGCGCCAGCGGATCCTCCAGGGAAGGGGAGCTGTTTTTT. Translating gives CASGSSREGELFF. V and J are TRBV4-1 and TRBJ2-2; possibly TRBD1 for D (5 bases). The CDR3 contains 13 residues. Germline CDR1 reads MGHRA; CDR2 reads YSYEKL. V was cut by 8 bases and J by 8 bases, with 15 bases left in between.

This chain uses TRBV19 with TRBJ1-3, with 9 bases lining up with TRBD1. This CDR3 has 14 residues. Germline values: CDR1 LNHDA, CDR2 SQIVND (reference sequence). The junction had 4 bases not matched to a gene; V was cut back by 8 bases and J by 2 bases. The CDR3 region is CASYRQGAGNTIYF. The CDR3 DNA reads as TGTGCCAGTTACAGACAGGGGGCTGGAAACACCATATATTTT.

Only a few counts were recorded for this clone. V and J are TRBV25-1 and TRBJ1-2, with no clear D. CDR3 size: 17 residues. The V gene lost 5 bases and the J gene lost 6 bases, with 25 bases spanning the gap. CDR1 MGHDK and CDR2 SYGVNS come from the germline V gene. The CDR3 nucleotides read TGTGCCAGCAGTTACCGACGGCACGACATACCTTTGAATGGCTACACCTTC. This translates into CASSYRRHDIPLNGYTF.

In this sample, this clone turned up a few times. The gene calls are TRBV7-6 and TRBJ2-1; D may be TRBD1 (6 bases). Looked up from germline, CDR1 is SGHVS and CDR2 is FNYEAQ. Trimming shortened V by 4 bases and J by 0 bases, and 22 bases separated the two germline ends. This CDR3 has 19 residues. CDR3 region: CASSSLGASTPSSYNEQFF. CDR3 bases: TGTGCCAGCAGCTCCCTGGGGGCGTCGACACCCAGCTCCTACAATGAGCAGTTCTTC.

This clone was seen at least ten times. This chain joins TRBV6-1 and TRBJ2-3; D not certain. Between the trimmed V and J ends, which lost 5 bases and 4 bases, there was a span of 4 bases. CDR3 length: 11 residues. Germline values: CDR1 MNHNS, CDR2 SASEGT. CDR3 loop: CASSSADTQYF. The CDR3 region has the DNA TGTGCCAGCAGTTCGGCAGATACGCAGTATTTT.

This clone was found a few times. The V call is TRBV5-4, the J call TRBJ2-7; D is perhaps TRBD2 (5 bases). This CDR3 comprises 15 residues. CDR1 and CDR2 from the germline V gene are SGHNT and YYREEE (reference sequence). The V end lost 1 base, the J end lost 3 bases, and 14 bases lay between the germline ends. The CDR3 coding sequence is TGTGCCAGCAGCTTGAGAGCGGTAACGATCTACGAGCAGTACTTC. Its translation is CASSLRAVTIYEQYF. The full variable domain, completed using reference TRBV5-4 and TRBJ2-7, is ETGVTQSPTHLIKTRGQQVTLRCSSQSGHNTVSWYQQALGQGPQFIFQYYREEENGRGNFPPRFSGLQFPNYSSELNVNALELDDSALYLCASSLRAVTIYEQYFGPGTRLTVT.

The genes are TRBV29-1 and TRBJ1-3; no reliable D call. V was shortened by 6 bases and J by 2 bases, with 17 bases between the two germline ends. The CDR3 covers 15 residues. The V gene's germline CDR1 is SQVTM and CDR2 ANQGSEA. This CDR3 is CSVEDQPRTGNTIYF. CDR3 nucleotide sequence: TGCAGCGTAGAGGATCAACCGCGGACTGGAAACACCATATATTTT.

This chain joins TRBV19 and TRBJ1-2; 7 nucleotides agree with TRBD1. This CDR3 region has 11 residues. Germline V gene sequence: CDR1 LNHDA, CDR2 SQIVND (reference sequence). V shed 7 bases, J shed 7 bases, and the junction held 3 bases outside the gene matches. CDR3 loop: CASIGGGGYTF. DNA for the CDR3: TGTGCCAGTATAGGGGGCGGTGGCTACACCTTC.

This clone appeared a few times. The chain joins TRBV2 to TRBJ1-1; a weak D match, TRBD1 (6 bases). This CDR3 spans 13 amino acids. Trimming shortened V by 3 bases and J by 9 bases, and 14 bases separated the two germline ends. CDR1 is SNHLY and CDR2 is FYNNEI in the germline V gene. The CDR3 DNA sequence: TGTGCCAGCAGTGATCGGGAGGGGGACCAAGCTTTCTTT. It encodes CASSDREGDQAFF.

This chain uses TRBV13 with TRBJ2-1, with TRBD1 matching 9 bases. The junction had 6 bases not matched to a gene; V was cut back by 5 bases and J by 7 bases. The germline V gene has CDR1 PRHDT and CDR2 FYEKMQ (reference sequence). This CDR3 is built from 14 residues. The CDR3 DNA sequence: TGTGCCAGCAGCGGCCGGGACAGGGTTAATGAGCAGTTCTTC. It codes for CASSGRDRVNEQFF. The full variable domain, with the rest looked up from reference TRBV13 and TRBJ2-1, is AAGVIQSPRHLIKEKRETATLKCYPIPRHDTVYWYQQGPGQDPQFLISFYEKMQSDKGSIPDRFSAQQFSDYHSELNMSSLELGDSALYFCASSGRDRVNEQFFGPGTRLTVL.

This clone was observed a few times. This chain joins TRBV7-2 and TRBJ1-1; the D is unclear. Trimming removed 2 bases at V and 8 bases at J, with 18 bases between. Germline CDR1 and CDR2: SGHTA and FQGNSA. This CDR3 is built from 15 residues. The CDR3 here is CASSLKKYWEIEAFF. DNA of the CDR3: TGTGCCAGCAGCTTAAAAAAGTATTGGGAGATCGAAGCTTTCTTT.

The chain couples TRBV7-2 to TRBJ1-1; D is undetermined. The CDR3 totals 15 residues. Germline CDR1 and CDR2: SGHTA and FQGNSA. Trimming removed 5 bases at V and 4 bases at J, with 17 bases between. The CDR3 sequence is CASSPAPGMGTEAFF. The CDR3, as DNA: TGTGCCAGCAGCCCAGCCCCGGGAATGGGCACTGAAGCTTTCTTT. The full variable domain, with the rest looked up from reference TRBV7-2 and TRBJ1-1, is GAGVSQSPSNKVTEKGKDVELRCDPISGHTALYWYRQSLGQGLEFLIYFQGNSAPDKSGLPSDRFSAERTGGSVSTLTIQRTQQEDSAVYLCASSPAPGMGTEAFFGQGTRLTVV.

As concerns this clone: The same CDR3 arises from other DNA sequences in this sample as well. The rearrangement uses TRBV9 and TRBJ2-3, with D unresolved. The CDR3 is made up of 13 amino acids. Germline CDR1 is SGDLS and CDR2 is YYNGEE. The V end was cut by 0 bases, the J end by 1 base, with 3 bases between. DNA for the CDR3: TGTGCCAGCAGCGTAGGAGGCACAGATACGCAGTATTTT. The encoded protein is CASSVGGTDTQYF.

The gene calls are TRBV10-1 and TRBJ2-1, with D maybe TRBD1 (5 bases). The V end was cut by 6 bases, the J end by 9 bases, with 15 bases between. This CDR3 comprises 13 residues. Germline CDR1 reads WNHNN; CDR2 reads SYGVQD (reference sequence). CDR3 in DNA: TGCGCCAGCAGCGTGGACATTTTAGGTGAGCAGTTCTTC. It translates to CASSVDILGEQFF.

The sample holds a few counts of this clone. J is TRBJ2-1 and V is TRBV10-3; weak D call: TRBD2 (6 bases). V gave up 6 bases and J gave up 0 bases, with 15 bases separating them. Germline CDR1 ENHRY, CDR2 SYGVKD. This CDR3 contains 16 residues. The CDR3 DNA reads as TGTGCCATCAGGACGGGACTGATGAGCTCCTACAATGAGCAGTTCTTC. Protein sequence: CAIRTGLMSSYNEQFF.

This clone was observed a few times. The chain combines TRBV12-5 with TRBJ2-5, with TRBD2 identical over 12 bases. CDR1 LGHNT and CDR2 FRNRAP come from the germline V gene. The CDR3 contains 16 residues. Trimming at V came to 3 bases and at J to 1 base, leaving 3 bases not matched to a gene. As DNA, the CDR3 is TGTGCTAGTGGTTTCAGACTAGCGGGAGCCCAAGAGACCCAGTACTTC. It specifies CASGFRLAGAQETQYF.

The chain uses TRBV15 and TRBJ2-7, with 9 positions matching TRBD1. Germline trimming cut 5 bases from V and 5 bases from J; bases unmatched to any gene: 10. CDR1 and CDR2 (germline): LNHNV, YYDKDF (reference sequence). The CDR3 sequence is 15 residues long. CDR3 in DNA: TGTGCCACCAGCCCCTTACGGGGACAGGGCCACGAGCAGTACTTC. It translates to CATSPLRGQGHEQYF.